Listed here are 10 T cell receptor beta chains from one sample, sequenced in a study of blood T cell repertoires in COVID-19. Clones were sequenced by immunoSEQ multiplex PCR, and TCRdb holds only the in-frame ones, with some missing. The profile covers tens of thousands of clones, with roughly 87% appearing a single time and 15% to 19% taken by the ten largest. Input material: peripheral blood. Source of these receptors: a man aged 60 to 69 with active COVID-19.

The J gene is TRBJ2-1, the V gene TRBV11-2; 16 bases are a match to TRBD2. V lost 4 bases and J lost 7; bases outside the gene matches: 4. From germline, CDR1 is SGHAT and CDR2 FQNNGV. The CDR3 is 16 amino acids. CDR3 sequence: CASSSGTSGGGNEQFF. DNA of the CDR3: TGTGCCAGCAGCTCCGGGACTAGCGGGGGGGGAAATGAGCAGTTCTTC.

V and J are TRBV6-4 and TRBJ1-5; no reliable D call. There are 16 residues in the CDR3. CDR1 is MRHNA, CDR2 SNTAGT, per germline. V dropped 2 bases and J dropped 4 bases, with 15 bases sitting between them. The CDR3 loop reads CASSDEGKPGNQPQHF. The DNA of the CDR3 is TGTGCCAGCAGTGACGAGGGAAAGCCTGGGAATCAGCCCCAGCATTTT.

The chain uses TRBV6-5 and TRBJ2-1, with D possibly matching TRBD2 (6 bases). Germline V gene sequence: CDR1 MNHEY, CDR2 SVGAGI. The ends were cut back, 4 bases at V and 1 base at J, with 8 bases in the middle. The length of the CDR3 is 14 residues. The CDR3 DNA reads as TGTGCCAGCAGTTTTCGGGGGTCCTACAATGAGCAGTTCTTC. Translation: CASSFRGSYNEQFF.

V gene TRBV5-1 combines with J gene TRBJ2-3; D might be TRBD1 (6 bases). The germline CDR1 and CDR2 sequences are SGHRS and YFSETQ. This CDR3 is built from 14 residues. V gave up 0 bases and J gave up 1 base, with 6 bases separating them. CDR3 DNA sequence: TGCGCCAGCAGCTTGGACAGGGGCACAGATACGCAGTATTTT. Protein product: CASSLDRGTDTQYF.

J is TRBJ2-5 and V is TRBV24-1; possibly TRBD2 for D (5 bases). CDR1 and CDR2 from the germline V gene are KGHDR and SFDVKD. The ends were cut back, 7 bases at V and 5 bases at J, with 13 bases in the middle. CDR3 length: 13 amino acids. The chain's CDR3 is CATSEGPGETQYF. The CDR3 DNA sequence: TGTGCCACCAGCGAGGGCCCCGGGGAGACCCAGTACTTC.

J is TRBJ2-1 and V is TRBV24-1; 7 nucleotides match TRBD1. V gave up 3 bases and J gave up 0 bases; unmatched junction bases: 4. The CDR3 consists of 16 residues. CDR1 and CDR2 from the germline V gene are KGHDR and SFDVKD. In nucleotides, the CDR3 is TGTGCCACCAGTGATCCCCGGGACAGCTCCTACAATGAGCAGTTCTTC. Its protein product is CATSDPRDSSYNEQFF.

CDR3 sequence (DNA): TGTGCCAGCAGCACGCAAGACCCCCGGGACAGGGGATATGCAACTAATGAAAAACTGTTTTTT. Translating it yields CASSTQDPRDRGYATNEKLFF. The V and J genes are TRBV7-9 and TRBJ1-4, with 10 bases that match TRBD1. This CDR3 is 21 amino acids long. CDR1 is SEHNR, CDR2 FQNEAQ, per germline (reference sequence). With 5 bases clipped from V and 0 bases from J, the junction kept 18 bases outside the gene matches.

The chain couples TRBV29-1 to TRBJ2-7; 7 bases are shared with TRBD1. The CDR3 runs to 14 residues. With V trimmed by 4 bases and J by 6 bases, 12 bases remained unmatched. Germline V gene data show CDR1 as SQVTM and CDR2 as ANQGSEA. CDR3: CSVASQGEKREQYF. The CDR3 DNA reads TGCAGCGTTGCGTCCCAGGGGGAGAAGCGCGAGCAGTACTTC.

V and J are TRBV28 and TRBJ1-5; maybe TRBD1 (5 bases). V was cut by 4 bases and J by 0 bases, with 10 bases left in between. Per germline, CDR1 MDHEN and CDR2 SYDVKM. This CDR3 spans 15 amino acids. The CDR3 here is CASSSVRDSNQPQHF. As DNA, the CDR3 is TGTGCCAGCAGTTCGGTCAGGGATAGCAATCAGCCCCAGCATTTT.

The rearrangement links TRBV20-1 to TRBJ2-2; D is ambiguous. In germline, CDR1 is DFQATT, CDR2 SNEGSKA (reference sequence). Trimming removed 3 bases from V and 1 base from J, with 6 bases in between. The CDR3 is made up of 13 amino acids. Here the CDR3 reads CSASAGNTGELFF. CDR3 nucleotides: TGCAGTGCTAGTGCAGGGAACACCGGGGAGCTGTTTTTT.